This record concerns one T cell receptor (beta chain) sequence. This sample was included in a study of control samples from healthy donors and cancer patients. The CDR3 length is 12 residues. Per germline, CDR1 LGHDT and CDR2 YNNKEL (reference sequence). Trimming cost V 2 bases and J 3 bases, with 2 bases left between them. Sequencing was performed with immunoSEQ multiplex PCR; in TCRdb, only in-frame clones are kept and a portion is missing. The sample has 100,000 to 150,000 clones; around 90% are singletons. V is TRBV3-1 (or the pseudogene TRBV3-2) and J is TRBJ1-5; D not resolved. Sequencing was done on a sample of blood. The receptor comes from a man in his late teens or twenties in good health. CDR3 bases: TGTGCCAGCAGCCAATACAATCAGCCCCAGCATTTT. The encoded protein is CASSQYNQPQHF.